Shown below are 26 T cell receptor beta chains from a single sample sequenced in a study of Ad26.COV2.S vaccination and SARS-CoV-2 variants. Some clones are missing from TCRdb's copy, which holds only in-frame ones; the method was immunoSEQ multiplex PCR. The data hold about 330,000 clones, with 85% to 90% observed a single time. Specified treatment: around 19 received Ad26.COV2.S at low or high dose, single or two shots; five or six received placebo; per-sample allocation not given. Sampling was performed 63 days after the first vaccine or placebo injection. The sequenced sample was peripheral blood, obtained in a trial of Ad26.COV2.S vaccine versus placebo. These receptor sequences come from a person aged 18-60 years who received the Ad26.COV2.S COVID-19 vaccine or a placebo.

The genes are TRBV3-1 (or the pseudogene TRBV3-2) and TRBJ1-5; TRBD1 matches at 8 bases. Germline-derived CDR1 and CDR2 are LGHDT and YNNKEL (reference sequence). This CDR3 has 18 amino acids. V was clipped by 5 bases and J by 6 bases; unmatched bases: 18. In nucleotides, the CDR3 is TGTGCCAGCAGCGCCGGGACAGGCCTATTATCTAATGGTCAGCCCCAGCATTTT. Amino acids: CASSAGTGLLSNGQPQHF.

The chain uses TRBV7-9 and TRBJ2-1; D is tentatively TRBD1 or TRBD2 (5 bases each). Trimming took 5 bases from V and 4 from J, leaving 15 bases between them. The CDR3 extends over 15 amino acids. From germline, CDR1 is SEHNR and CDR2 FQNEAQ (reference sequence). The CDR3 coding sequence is TGTGCCAGCAGCCCCCGGGACCGCAATTACAATGAGCAGTTCTTC. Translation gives CASSPRDRNYNEQFF.

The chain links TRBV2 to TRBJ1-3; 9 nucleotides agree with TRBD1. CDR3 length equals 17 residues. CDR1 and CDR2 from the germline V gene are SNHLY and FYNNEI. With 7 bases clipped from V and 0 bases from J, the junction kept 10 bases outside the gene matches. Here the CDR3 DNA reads TGTGCCAGCATGGGGACAGGGAGAACCTACTCTGGAAACACCATATATTTT. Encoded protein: CASMGTGRTYSGNTIYF.

CDR3 sequence: CASSSRTGFDGYTF. Written as DNA, the CDR3 is TGTGCCAGTAGTAGTCGTACAGGGTTCGATGGCTACACCTTC. This chain links TRBV19 with TRBJ1-2, with a tentative D call TRBD1 (6 bases). V lost 4 bases and J lost 6, with 15 bases in between. The CDR3 has 14 amino acids. The germline V gene encodes CDR1 LNHDA and CDR2 SQIVND (reference sequence).

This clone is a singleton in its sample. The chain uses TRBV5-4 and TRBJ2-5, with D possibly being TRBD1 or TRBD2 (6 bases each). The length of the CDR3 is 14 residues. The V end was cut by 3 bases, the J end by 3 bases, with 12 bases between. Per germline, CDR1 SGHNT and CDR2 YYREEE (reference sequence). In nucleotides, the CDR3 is TGTGCCAGCAGCTCGGGGGCCGGGGAAGAGACCCAGTACTTC. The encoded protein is CASSSGAGEETQYF.

CDR3 sequence reads: CASSYSTGITYEQYF. The CDR3 nucleotides are TGTGCCAGCAGTTACTCCACCGGGATCACCTACGAGCAGTACTTC. The genes are TRBV6-6 and TRBJ2-7, with D tentatively TRBD2 (5 bases). This CDR3 spans 15 amino acids. Per the germline V gene, CDR1 is MNHNY and CDR2 is SVGAGI (reference sequence). The V end lost 0 bases, the J end lost 2 bases, and 11 bases lay between the germline ends.

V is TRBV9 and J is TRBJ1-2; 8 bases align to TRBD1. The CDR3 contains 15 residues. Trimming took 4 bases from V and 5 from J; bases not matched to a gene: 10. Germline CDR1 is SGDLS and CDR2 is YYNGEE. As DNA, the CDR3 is TGTGCCAGCAGCCCACCGGGCAGGGGGCGGTATGGCTACACCTTC. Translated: CASSPPGRGRYGYTF.

CDR3 bases: TGTGCCAGCAGCTTAGAAATTGAGACCGGGGAGCTGTTTTTT. Its translation is CASSLEIETGELFF. This sequence joins TRBV7-9 and TRBJ2-2, with D hard to call. This CDR3 contains 14 residues. CDR1 SEHNR and CDR2 FQNEAQ come from the germline V gene (reference sequence). V dropped 1 base and J dropped 5 bases, with 8 bases sitting between them. Filled out from reference TRBV7-9 and TRBJ2-2, the complete variable domain reads DTGVSQNPRHKITKRGQNVTFRCDPISEHNRLYWYRQTLGQGPEFLTYFQNEAQLEKSRLLSDRFSAERPKGSFSTLEIQRTEQGDSAMYLCASSLEIETGELFFGEGSRLTVL.

The CDR3 sequence is CASRRGTGTSTDTQYF. CDR3 coding DNA: TGTGCCAGCCGCCGGGGGACAGGGACTAGCACAGATACGCAGTATTTT. The genes are TRBV19 and TRBJ2-3; 9 bases match TRBD1. Germline CDR1 is LNHDA and CDR2 is SQIVND (reference sequence). This CDR3 comprises 16 residues. Trimming at V came to 9 bases and at J to 0 bases, leaving 10 bases not matched to a gene.

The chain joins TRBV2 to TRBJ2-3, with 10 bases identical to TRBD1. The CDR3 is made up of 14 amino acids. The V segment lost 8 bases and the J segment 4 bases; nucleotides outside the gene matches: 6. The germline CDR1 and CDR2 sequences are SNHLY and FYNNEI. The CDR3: CASQTGQGSDTQYF. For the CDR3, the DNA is TGTGCCAGCCAAACGGGACAGGGGTCAGATACGCAGTATTTT. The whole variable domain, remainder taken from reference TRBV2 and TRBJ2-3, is EPEVTQTPSHQVTQMGQEVILRCVPISNHLYFYWYRQILGQKVEFLVSFYNNEISEKSEIFDDQFSVERPDGSNFTLKIRSTKLEDSAMYFCASQTGQGSDTQYFGPGTRLTVL.

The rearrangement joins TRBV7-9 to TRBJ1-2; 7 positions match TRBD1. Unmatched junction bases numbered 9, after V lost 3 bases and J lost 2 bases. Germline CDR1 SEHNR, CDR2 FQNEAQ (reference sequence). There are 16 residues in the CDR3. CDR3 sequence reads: CASSFGPGGSNYGYTF. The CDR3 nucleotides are TGTGCCAGCAGCTTCGGACCAGGGGGTTCAAACTATGGCTACACCTTC.

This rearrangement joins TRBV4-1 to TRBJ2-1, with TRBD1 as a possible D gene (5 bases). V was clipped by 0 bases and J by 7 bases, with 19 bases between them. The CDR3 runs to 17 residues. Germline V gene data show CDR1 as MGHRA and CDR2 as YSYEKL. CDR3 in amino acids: CASSQDPLTLRQNEQFF. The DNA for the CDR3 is TGCGCCAGCAGCCAAGACCCTCTAACCCTACGACAGAATGAGCAGTTCTTC.

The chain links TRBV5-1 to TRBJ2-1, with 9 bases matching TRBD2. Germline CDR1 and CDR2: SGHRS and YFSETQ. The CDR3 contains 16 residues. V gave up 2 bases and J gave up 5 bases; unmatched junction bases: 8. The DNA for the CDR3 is TGCGCCAGCAGCTTACTGGCGGGACTAGCCAACAATGAGCAGTTCTTC. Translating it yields CASSLLAGLANNEQFF.

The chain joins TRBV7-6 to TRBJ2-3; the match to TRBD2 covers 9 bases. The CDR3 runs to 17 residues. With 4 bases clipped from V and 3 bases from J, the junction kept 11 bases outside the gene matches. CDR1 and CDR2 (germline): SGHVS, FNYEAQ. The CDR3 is CASSSRLAGVGTDTQYF. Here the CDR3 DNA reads TGTGCCAGCAGCTCTCGATTAGCGGGAGTGGGAACAGATACGCAGTATTTT.

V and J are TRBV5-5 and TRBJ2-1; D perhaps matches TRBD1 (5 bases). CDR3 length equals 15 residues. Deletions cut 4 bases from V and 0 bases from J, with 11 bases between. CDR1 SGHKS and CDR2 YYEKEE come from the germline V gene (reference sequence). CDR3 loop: CASSGGASSYNEQFF. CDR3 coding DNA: TGTGCCAGCAGCGGTGGGGCAAGCTCCTACAATGAGCAGTTCTTC.

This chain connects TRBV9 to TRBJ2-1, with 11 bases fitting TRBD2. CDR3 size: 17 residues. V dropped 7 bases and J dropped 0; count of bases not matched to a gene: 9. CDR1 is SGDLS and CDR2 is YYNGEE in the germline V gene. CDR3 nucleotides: TGTGCCAGCGGGCGATCTAGCGGGGGGAGCTCCTACAATGAGCAGTTCTTC. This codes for CASGRSSGGSSYNEQFF. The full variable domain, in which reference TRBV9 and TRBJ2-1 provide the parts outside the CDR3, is DSGVTQTPKHLITATGQRVTLRCSPRSGDLSVYWYQQSLDQGLQFLIQYYNGEERAKGNILERFSAQQFPDLHSELNLSSLELGDSALYFCASGRSSGGSSYNEQFFGPGTRLTVL.

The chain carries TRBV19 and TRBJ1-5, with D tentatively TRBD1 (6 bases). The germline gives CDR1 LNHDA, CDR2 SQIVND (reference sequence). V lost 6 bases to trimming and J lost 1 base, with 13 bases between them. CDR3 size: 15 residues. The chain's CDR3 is CASSRTGASNQPQHF. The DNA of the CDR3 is TGTGCCAGTAGCCGTACGGGGGCCAGCAATCAGCCCCAGCATTTT. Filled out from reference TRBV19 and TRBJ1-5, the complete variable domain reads DGGITQSPKYLFRKEGQNVTLSCEQNLNHDAMYWYRQDPGQGLRLIYYSQIVNDFQKGDIAEGYSVSREKKESFPLTVTSAQKNPTAFYLCASSRTGASNQPQHFGDGTRLSIL.

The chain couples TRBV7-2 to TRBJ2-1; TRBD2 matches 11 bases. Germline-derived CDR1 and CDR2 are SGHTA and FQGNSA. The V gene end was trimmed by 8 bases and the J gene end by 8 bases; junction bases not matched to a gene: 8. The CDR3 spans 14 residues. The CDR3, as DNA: TGTGCCAGCGCGAGGCTAGCGGGAGGTGATGAGCAGTTCTTC. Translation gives CASARLAGGDEQFF.

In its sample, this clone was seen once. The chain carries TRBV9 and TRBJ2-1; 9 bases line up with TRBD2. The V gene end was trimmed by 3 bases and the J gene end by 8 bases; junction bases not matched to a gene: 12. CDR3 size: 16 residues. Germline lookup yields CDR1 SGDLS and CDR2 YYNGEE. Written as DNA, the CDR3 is TGTGCCAGCAGCGCCGCCGGGACTAGCTATTGGGATGAGCAGTTCTTC. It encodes CASSAAGTSYWDEQFF.

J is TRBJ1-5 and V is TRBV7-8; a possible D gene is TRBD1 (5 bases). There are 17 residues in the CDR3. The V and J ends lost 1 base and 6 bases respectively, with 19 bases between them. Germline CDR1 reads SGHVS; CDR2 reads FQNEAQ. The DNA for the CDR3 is TGTGCCAGCAGCTTAGATATGGGGCCAGGGTATGGTCAGCCCCAGCATTTT. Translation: CASSLDMGPGYGQPQHF.

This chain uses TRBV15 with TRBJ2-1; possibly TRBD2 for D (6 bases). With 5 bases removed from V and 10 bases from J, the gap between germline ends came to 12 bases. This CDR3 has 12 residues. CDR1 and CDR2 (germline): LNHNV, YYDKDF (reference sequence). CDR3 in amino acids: CATSRPGLEQFF. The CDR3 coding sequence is TGTGCCACCAGCCGACCGGGACTCGAGCAGTTCTTC.

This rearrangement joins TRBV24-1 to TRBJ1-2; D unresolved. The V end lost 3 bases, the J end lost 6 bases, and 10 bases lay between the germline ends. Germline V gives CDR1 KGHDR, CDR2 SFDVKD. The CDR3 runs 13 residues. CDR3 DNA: TGTGCCACCAGTGATAACGGATATGATGGCTACACCTTC. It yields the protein CATSDNGYDGYTF.

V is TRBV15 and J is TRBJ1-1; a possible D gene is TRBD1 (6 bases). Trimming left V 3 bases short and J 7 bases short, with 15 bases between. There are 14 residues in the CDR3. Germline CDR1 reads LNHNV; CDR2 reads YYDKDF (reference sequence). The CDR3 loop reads CATSSGPTGNEAFF. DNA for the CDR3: TGTGCCACCAGCAGTGGGCCCACAGGGAATGAAGCTTTCTTT.

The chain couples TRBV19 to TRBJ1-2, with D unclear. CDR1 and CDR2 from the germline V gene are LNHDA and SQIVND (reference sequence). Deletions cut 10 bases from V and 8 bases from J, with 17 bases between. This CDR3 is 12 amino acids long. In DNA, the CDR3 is TGTGCCACCTTTGACATGTCTCAAGGCTACACCTTC. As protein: CATFDMSQGYTF.

CDR3 sequence: CASRYRGGGQYDEQFF. CDR3 nucleotide sequence: TGTGCCAGCAGATACAGGGGGGGAGGTCAATACGATGAGCAGTTCTTC. V gene TRBV11-3 combines with J gene TRBJ2-1, with TRBD1 as a possible D gene (8 bases). CDR1 and CDR2 from the germline V gene are SGHNT and YENEEA. Between the trimmed V and J ends, which lost 6 bases and 8 bases, there was a span of 23 bases. This CDR3 region has 16 residues.

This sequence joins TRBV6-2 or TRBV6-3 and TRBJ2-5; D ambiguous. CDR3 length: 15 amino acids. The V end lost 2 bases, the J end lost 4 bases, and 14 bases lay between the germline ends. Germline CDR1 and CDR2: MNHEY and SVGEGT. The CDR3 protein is CASSYGWGSLETQYF. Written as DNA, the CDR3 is TGTGCCAGCAGTTACGGTTGGGGAAGCCTAGAGACCCAGTACTTC.